The rows below give T cell receptor beta chains drawn from one sample of a study of cytomegalovirus exposure and HLA in healthy donors. This table comes from immunoSEQ multiplex PCR, and its TCRdb copy is limited to in-frame clones, with some not included. The repertoire holds 85,000 to 100,000 clones, with 75% to 90% as singletons. Specimen: PBMCs. The receptors derive from a man younger than 35 in good health and CMV-seronegative. CDR3s include the opening cysteine and the closing phenylalanine or tryptophan. A D gene is named only where the DNA matches it firmly. Rows give clone size only sometimes, using once, few, many, or a class for an expanded clone.

>.|TRBV2|TRBJ1-1|.
TGTGCCAGCAGTGTCAGGGTAGGGTCTTTCTTT
CASSVRVGSFF
>.|TRBV19|TRBJ2-1|.
TGTGCCAGTAGTATTAAATCAAGCGGAACCTACAATGAGCAGTTCTTC
CASSIKSSGTYNEQFF
>.|TRBV29-1|TRBJ1-2|.
TGCAGCGTACCCGACAGGCAGAGTGGCTACACCTTC
CSVPDRQSGYTF
>.|TRBV28|TRBJ1-1|.
TGTGCCAGCAGGGCAGGGCCCGACGAAGCTTTCTTT
CASRAGPDEAFF
>TRBD2|TRBV11-2|TRBJ2-1|.
TGTGCCAGCAGCCTGAGCGGGAGCTCCTACAATGAGCAGTTCTTC
CASSLSGSSYNEQFF
>.|TRBV5-6|TRBJ2-3|.
TGTGCCAGCAGCTTGTGGCAGGGGAATACGCAGTATTTT
CASSLWQGNTQYF
>.|TRBV16|TRBJ1-2|few
TGTGCCAGCAGCCAGGACAGAGACTATGGCTACACCTTC
CASSQDRDYGYTF
>.|TRBV30|TRBJ1-2|.
TGTGCCTGGAGTGTACCGTCCAGGGGCTACACCTTC
CAWSVPSRGYTF
>TRBD2|TRBV27|TRBJ2-3|.
TGTGCCAGCGGCCGGACTAGTTCCGCAGATACGCAGTATTTT
CASGRTSSADTQYF
>TRBD1|TRBV11-2|TRBJ2-6|once
TGTGCCAGCAGACCGTTGAGGGACAGCCTGAGCTCTGGGGCCAACGTCCTGACTTTC
CASRPLRDSLSSGANVLTF
>TRBD1|TRBV5-1|TRBJ2-7|.
TGCGCCAGCAGTCCCGGGCAGGGGGTGGTCTACGAGCAGTACTTC
CASSPGQGVVYEQYF
>TRBD1|TRBV5-1|TRBJ1-1|.
TGCGCCAGCAGCTCCCGACAGGGGGCGACTGAAGCTTTCTTT
CASSSRQGATEAFF
>.|TRBV28|TRBJ1-2|.
TGTGCCAGCAGTTTACTAGCTACCTATGGCTACACCTTC
CASSLLATYGYTF
>.|TRBV19|TRBJ2-6|.
TGTGCCAGTAGTATCAACTTGGACAGCACTGGGGCCAACGTCCTGACTTTC
CASSINLDSTGANVLTF
>TRBD2|TRBV29-1|TRBJ2-3|.
TGCAGTGTCCAGGGAGCGGGAGGGAATACGCAGTATTTT
CSVQGAGGNTQYF
>TRBD1|TRBV18|TRBJ1-5|.
TGTGCCAGCTCACAGGGGGCCGGTCAGCCCCAGCATTTT
CASSQGAGQPQHF
>TRBD1|TRBV6-1|TRBJ2-7|.
TGTGCCAGCAGTGAAGTTGCGGGACAGGGGTTTTACGAGCAGTACTTC
CASSEVAGQGFYEQYF
>.|TRBV5-1|TRBJ2-3|.
TGCGCCAGCAGCCGCGGACTGACTAGTGGGAGTAGCACAGATACGCAGTATTTT
CASSRGLTSGSSTDTQYF
>TRBD2|TRBV5-4|TRBJ2-2|.
TGTGCCAGCAGTACTAGCGGACAAAGCACCGGGGAGCTGTTTTTT
CASSTSGQSTGELFF
>.|TRBV19|TRBJ2-1|.
TGTGCCAGTAGTACAGGGTACGGCAATGAGCAGTTCTTC
CASSTGYGNEQFF
>.|TRBV5-1|TRBJ2-1|few
TGCGCCAGCCGGGTTGGGACTTCCGGGAATGAGCAGTTCTTC
CASRVGTSGNEQFF
>.|TRBV18|TRBJ1-4|.
TGTGCCAGCTCACCGACAGCAACTAATGAAAAACTGTTTTTT
CASSPTATNEKLFF
>TRBD1|TRBV9|TRBJ1-1|few
TGTGCCAGCAGCGTAGCGACAGGGGGGAACACTGAAGCTTTCTTT
CASSVATGGNTEAFF
>.|TRBV6-4|TRBJ2-5|.
TGTGCCAGCAGCGTTTCCGGGTCCAGAGGGGAGACCCAGTACTTC
CASSVSGSRGETQYF
>TRBD1|TRBV5-1|TRBJ2-7|.
TGCGCCAGCAGCTTCCTGGGACAGGGTTACGAGCAGTACTTC
CASSFLGQGYEQYF
>TRBD2|TRBV7-9|TRBJ2-7|.
TGTGCCAGCAGAGATAGCGGGAGAGGGTCCTACGAGCAGTACTTC
CASRDSGRGSYEQYF
>.|TRBV4-3|TRBJ2-3|.
TGCGCCAGCAGCCAAGCTCCGGGACTCCAGCTCTCAAATACGCAGTATTTT
CASSQAPGLQLSNTQYF
>.|TRBV27|TRBJ2-5|.
TGTGCCAGCAGTTTATCCCGACAAGTCGGCAAGCAGTACTTC
CASSLSRQVGKQYF
>TRBD1|TRBV14|TRBJ1-2|.
TGTGCCAGCAGCCAACCCGACAGGGGCTATGGCTACACCTTC
CASSQPDRGYGYTF
>.|TRBV18|TRBJ1-2|.
TGTGCCAGCTCCGATGACAGGAATAACTATGGCTACACCTTC
CASSDDRNNYGYTF
>TRBD2|TRBV15|TRBJ2-1|.
TGTGCCACCAGCAGAGGGAAAGCGGGAGCGATTTGGGATGAGCAGTTCTTC
CATSRGKAGAIWDEQFF
>TRBD1|TRBV27|TRBJ2-7|.
TGTGCCAGCAGTTTATTAGGGGACAGCTCCTACGAGCAGTACTTC
CASSLLGDSSYEQYF
>.|TRBV5-1|TRBJ2-5|.
TGCGCCAGCAGCTTGGTGGCGGGGAGCCAAGAGACCCAGTACTTC
CASSLVAGSQETQYF
>.|TRBV7-3|TRBJ2-7|.
TGTGCCAGCAGCCCTAATAGTCTAGGCGAGCAGTACTTC
CASSPNSLGEQYF
>TRBD1|TRBV5-5|TRBJ2-7|once
TGTGCCAGCAGCTTCATGGGACAGGAGTACGAGCAGTACTTC
CASSFMGQEYEQYF
>.|TRBV7-3|TRBJ2-1|.
TGTGCCAGCAGCTTACGGACAGTAAGTCGAGGGGACAATGAGCAGTTCTTC
CASSLRTVSRGDNEQFF
>.|TRBV29-1|TRBJ2-7|.
TGCAGCGTTGAGAAAAAGGCAGGGTACTCCTACGAGCAGTACTTC
CSVEKKAGYSYEQYF
>.|TRBV9|TRBJ1-2|.
TGTGCCAGCAGCGTAGACTTTAAATATGGCTACACCTTC
CASSVDFKYGYTF
>.|TRBV7-2|TRBJ2-5|.
TGTGCCAGCAGCTTCGGCGGGACTGTGACCCAGTACTTC
CASSFGGTVTQYF
>.|TRBV15|TRBJ2-2|.
TGTGCCACCAGCAGAGGGTGGGCCGGGAGTTTGACCGGGGAGCTGTTTTTT
CATSRGWAGSLTGELFF
>.|TRBV28|TRBJ1-2|.
TGTGCCAGCAGTTTGTCAGGGGCCCTTTATGGCTACACCTTC
CASSLSGALYGYTF
>TRBD1|TRBV27|TRBJ1-4|.
TGTGCCAGCAGCAACAGGGGATCCCCCCTGGCTAATGAAAAACTGTTTTTT
CASSNRGSPLANEKLFF
>TRBD1|TRBV27|TRBJ2-2|.
TGTGCCAGCTCCAGGGGGAAGGGCACCGGGGAGCTGTTTTTT
CASSRGKGTGELFF
>.|TRBV6-1|TRBJ2-7|.
TGTGCCAGCACATCCCTGACGGTACAGTCCTACGAGCAGTACTTC
CASTSLTVQSYEQYF
>TRBD2|TRBV5-1|TRBJ2-3|.
TGCGCCAGCAGCTTGGGAGGGACTAGTTCAGATACGCAGTATTTT
CASSLGGTSSDTQYF
>.|TRBV23-1|TRBJ1-5|.
TGCGCCAGCAGTCAATCCAGGTTAGTTAATTATAGCAATCAGCCCCAGCATTTT
CASSQSRLVNYSNQPQHF
>TRBD1|TRBV28|TRBJ2-7|.
TGTGCCAGCAGTTTAGGGGGACAGGGGGCCGGAGAGCAGTACTTC
CASSLGGQGAGEQYF
>TRBD1|TRBV28|TRBJ1-2|.
TGTGCCAGCAGCCCCCTGATTATGGGACAGGGGGGAGGCTACACCTTC
CASSPLIMGQGGGYTF
>.|TRBV11-2|TRBJ1-5|.
TGTGCCAGCAGCTTAGATCTGGCATCAGGAAATCAGCCCCAGCATTTT
CASSLDLASGNQPQHF
>.|TRBV18|TRBJ2-1|.
TGTGCCAGCTCACCACCGGACGGGAGTGGGAATGAGCAGTTCTTC
CASSPPDGSGNEQFF
>TRBD2|TRBV4-3|TRBJ2-7|.
TGCGCCAGCAGCCAAGAGAATGGGAGGGCCTACGAGCAGTACTTC
CASSQENGRAYEQYF
>.|TRBV7-9|TRBJ1-2|.
TGTGCCAGCAGCCCCACTGCCAGGGAAGCGGGCTATGGCTACACCTTC
CASSPTAREAGYGYTF
>.|TRBV11-2|TRBJ1-1|.
TGTGCCAGCAGCTTAGATAAAGGGGCAAACACTGAAGCTTTCTTT
CASSLDKGANTEAFF
>.|TRBV21-1|TRBJ2-2|.
TGTGCCAGCAGCAAAGTTAACGGGAGTCTTGGCACCGGGGAGCTGTTTTTT
CASSKVNGSLGTGELFF
>.|TRBV18|TRBJ2-1|.
TGTGCCAGCTCACCGACTAGGAAAGATAGTGAGCAGTTCTTC
CASSPTRKDSEQFF
>TRBD2|TRBV29-1|TRBJ2-1|.
TGCAGCGTTGGGGGCGGGGGGGGGTACAATGAGCAGTTCTTC
CSVGGGGGYNEQFF
>.|TRBV11-2|TRBJ1-1|.
TGTGCCAGCAGCTTAGACAGGGCGGCGTACACTGAAGCTTTCTTT
CASSLDRAAYTEAFF
>.|TRBV7-6|TRBJ2-2|.
TGTGCCAGCAGCCGATCTGGAGGATCGAACACCGGGGAGCTGTTTTTT
CASSRSGGSNTGELFF
>.|TRBV6-1|TRBJ2-1|once
TGTGCCAGCAGTGACGTGAGCGGAGGGTACAATGAGCAGTTCTTC
CASSDVSGGYNEQFF
>.|TRBV9|TRBJ1-5|.
TGTGCCAGCAGCGCCTCAGGGGTCGATCAGCCCCAGCATTTT
CASSASGVDQPQHF